Described below is a single T cell receptor (beta chain) sequence and its context. Germline values: CDR1 MNHEY, CDR2 SMNVEV (reference sequence). Trimming stripped 6 bases from V and 9 bases from J, with 21 bases between. This CDR3 is built from 15 residues. This specimen comes from a study of shared clonotypes between healthy human individuals. Here immunoSEQ multiplex PCR was the method, and the copy in TCRdb shows in-frame clones only, minus some. This sample has some 1.5 million clones, with 95% to 99% found just once. The source is a man aged 25-40 years in good health. The rearrangement links TRBV27 to TRBJ2-1; the D gene is possibly TRBD1 (6 bases). Material for sequencing was naive CD4+ T cells sorted from blood. Subset described: CD45RA+ positively selected. The DNA for the CDR3 is TGTGCCAGCAGCCAAACAGGGCCACTTGCGTTTGAGCAGTTCTTC. This sequence encodes CASSQTGPLAFEQFF.